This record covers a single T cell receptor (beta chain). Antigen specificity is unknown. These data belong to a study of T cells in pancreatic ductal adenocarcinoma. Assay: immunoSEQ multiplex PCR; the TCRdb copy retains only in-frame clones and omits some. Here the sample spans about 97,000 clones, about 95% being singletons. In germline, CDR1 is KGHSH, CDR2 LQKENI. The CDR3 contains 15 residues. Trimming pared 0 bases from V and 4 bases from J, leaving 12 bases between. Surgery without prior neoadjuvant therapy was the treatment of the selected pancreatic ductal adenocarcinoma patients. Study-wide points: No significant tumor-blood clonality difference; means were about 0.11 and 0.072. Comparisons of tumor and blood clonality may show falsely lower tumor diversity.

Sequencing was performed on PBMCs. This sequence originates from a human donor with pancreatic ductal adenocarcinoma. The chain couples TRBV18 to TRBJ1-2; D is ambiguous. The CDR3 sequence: CASSPPGRDFYGYTF. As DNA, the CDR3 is TGTGCCAGCTCACCACCCGGACGGGATTTCTATGGCTACACCTTC. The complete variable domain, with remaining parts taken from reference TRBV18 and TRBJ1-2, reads NAGVMQNPRHLVRRRGQEARLRCSPMKGHSHVYWYRQLPEEGLKFMVYLQKENIIDESGMPKERFSAEFPKEGPSILRIQQVVRGDSAAYFCASSPPGRDFYGYTFGSGTRLTVV.